This TCR beta chain was sequenced for a study of shared clonotypes between healthy human individuals. Sequenced by immunoSEQ multiplex PCR; TCRdb stores in-frame clones only, minus some. Of 2 million to 3 million clones in the sample, 93% are singletons; the top ten hold approximately 0.37%. As to this clone: Other DNA sequences of this sample code for an identical CDR3.

This clonotype originated in a man between 18 and 29 years old in good health. Some clones in this sample may be carry-over from other donors' samples. The sequencing sample was made of naive CD4+ T cells from PBMCs. Subset meaning: CD45RA+ positively selected.

This chain's CDR3 is CSVEQGGNTEAFF. The CDR3 nucleotides read TGCAGCGTTGAACAGGGGGGGAACACTGAAGCTTTCTTT. The genes are TRBV29-1 and TRBJ1-1, with 7 positions matching TRBD1. Germline CDR1 is SQVTM and CDR2 is ANQGSEA. This CDR3 comprises 13 residues. V trimming: 2 bases; J trimming: 1 base; junction bases outside the gene matches: 1.